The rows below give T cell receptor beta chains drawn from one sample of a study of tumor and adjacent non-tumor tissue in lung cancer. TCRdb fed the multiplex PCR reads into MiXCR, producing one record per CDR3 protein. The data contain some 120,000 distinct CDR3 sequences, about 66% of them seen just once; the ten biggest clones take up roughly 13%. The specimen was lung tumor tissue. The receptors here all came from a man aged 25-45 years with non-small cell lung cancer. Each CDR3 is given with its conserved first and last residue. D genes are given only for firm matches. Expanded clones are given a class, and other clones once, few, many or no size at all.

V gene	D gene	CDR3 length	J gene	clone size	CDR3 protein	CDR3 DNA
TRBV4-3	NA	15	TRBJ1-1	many	CASSQDPAEDTEAFF	TGCGCCAGCAGCCAAGACCCAGCTGAGGACACTGAAGCTTTCTTT
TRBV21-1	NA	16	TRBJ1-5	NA	CASSKADGQQCQPQHF	TGTGCCAGCAGCAAAGCAGACGGACAACAATGTCAGCCCCAGCATTTT
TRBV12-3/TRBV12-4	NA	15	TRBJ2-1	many	CASSLAAGAYNEQFF	TGTGCCAGCAGTTTAGCGGCCGGGGCCTACAATGAGCAGTTCTTC
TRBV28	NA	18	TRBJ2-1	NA	CANSSPIAEKSSYNEQFF	TGTGCTAACAGTTCCCCCATAGCGGAAAAGAGCTCCTACAATGAGCAGTTCTTC
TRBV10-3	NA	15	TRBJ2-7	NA	CAVSDDNKLAYEQYF	TGTGCCGTCAGTGACGATAACAAACTCGCCTACGAGCAGTACTTC
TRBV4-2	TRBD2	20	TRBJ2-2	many	CASSHARGGLAGERTGELFF	TGTGCCAGCAGCCATGCCAGGGGAGGACTAGCGGGAGAGAGAACCGGGGAGCTGTTTTTT
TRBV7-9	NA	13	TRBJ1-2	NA	CASSLEGGYDYTF	TGTGCCAGCAGCTTAGAGGGAGGGTATGACTACACCTTC
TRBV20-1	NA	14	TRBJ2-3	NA	CSAEGTPSTDMQYF	TGCAGTGCCGAAGGGACACCGAGCACAGATATGCAGTATTTT
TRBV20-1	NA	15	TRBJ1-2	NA	CSARDSGEDNYDYTF	TGCAGTGCTAGAGATTCGGGGGAGGACAACTATGACTACACCTTC
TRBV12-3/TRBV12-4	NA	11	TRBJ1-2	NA	CASSSVVDYTF	TGTGCCAGCAGTTCCGTGGTGGACTACACCTTC
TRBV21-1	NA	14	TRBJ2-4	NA	CASSNRGPKNIQYF	TGTGCCAGCAGCAACAGGGGGCCCAAAAACATTCAGTACTTC
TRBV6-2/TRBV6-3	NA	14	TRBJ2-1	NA	CASSYQCSYNEQFF	TGTGCCAGCAGTTATCAATGCTCCTACAATGAGCAGTTCTTC
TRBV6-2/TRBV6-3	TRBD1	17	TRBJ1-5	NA	CASIDRGFGIGNQPQHF	TGTGCCAGCATCGACAGGGGATTCGGCATAGGCAATCAGCCCCAGCATTTT
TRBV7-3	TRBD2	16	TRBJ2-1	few	CASSFPTSGVNNEQFF	TGTGCCAGCAGCTTCCCGACTAGCGGGGTTAACAATGAGCAGTTCTTC
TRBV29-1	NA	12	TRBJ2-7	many	CSVLDRAYEQYF	TGCAGCGTTCTAGACAGAGCCTACGAGCAGTACTTC
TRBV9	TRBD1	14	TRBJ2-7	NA	CASSVGTGPYEQYF	TGTGCCAGCAGCGTTGGGACAGGACCCTACGAGCAGTACTTC
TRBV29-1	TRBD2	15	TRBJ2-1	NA	CSVDRGLALGNEQFF	TGCAGCGTTGACCGGGGACTAGCCTTAGGGAATGAGCAATTCTTC
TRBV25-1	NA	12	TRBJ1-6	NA	CASSGGNSSLHF	TGTGCCAGCAGTGGGGGGAATTCATCCCTCCACTTT
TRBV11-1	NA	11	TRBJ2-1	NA	CASITDRTLFF	TGTGCCAGCATAACCGACAGGACACTGTTCTTC
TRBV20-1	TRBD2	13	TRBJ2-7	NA	CSAETPGLYEQYF	TGCAGTGCCGAGACACCGGGACTATACGAGCAGTACTTC
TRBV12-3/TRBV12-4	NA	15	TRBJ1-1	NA	CASSLMITGGTEAFF	TGTGCCAGCAGTTTAATGATAACGGGAGGCACTGAGGCTTTCTTT
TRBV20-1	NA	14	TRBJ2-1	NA	CNAKTVSSYKEQFF	TGCAATGCCAAGACTGTCAGCTCCTACAAAGAGCAGTTCTTC
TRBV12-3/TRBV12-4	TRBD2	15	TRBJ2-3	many	CASRPSGRRYGTQYF	TGTGCCAGCAGACCTAGCGGGAGGCGATACGGTACGCAGTATTTT
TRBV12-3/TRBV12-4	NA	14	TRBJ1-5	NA	CASSWGAGKQPQHF	TGTGCCAGCAGCTGGGGGGCAGGGAAACAGCCCCAGCATTTT
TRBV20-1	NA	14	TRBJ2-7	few	CSARGAVGFNEQYF	TGCAGTGCTAGAGGCGCGGTAGGGTTCAACGAGCAGTACTTC
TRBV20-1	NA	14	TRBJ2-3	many	CSALFGARADTQYF	TGCAGTGCACTATTCGGGGCGCGGGCAGATACGCAGTATTTT
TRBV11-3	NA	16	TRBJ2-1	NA	CASSQGGVLGGREQFF	TGTGCCAGCAGCCAGGGCGGGGTTCTAGGGGGGCGCGAGCAGTTCTTC
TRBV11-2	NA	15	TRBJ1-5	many	CASSAMGGSNQPQHF	TGTGCCAGCAGCGCCATGGGGGGTTCGAATCAGCCCCAGCATTTT
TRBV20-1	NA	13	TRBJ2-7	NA	CCARDLQGYEQYF	TGCTGTGCTAGAGATTTACAGGGCTACGAGCAGTACTTC
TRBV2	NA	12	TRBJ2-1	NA	CASSSVYNEQFF	TGTGCCAGCAGCTCAGTGTACAATGAGCAGTTCTTC
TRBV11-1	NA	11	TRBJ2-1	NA	CTTRTDRPLFF	TGTACCACCAGAACCGACAGACCACTATTCTTC
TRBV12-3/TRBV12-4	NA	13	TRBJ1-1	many	CASSPGQNTEAFF	TGTGCCAGCAGTCCAGGACAAAACACTGAAGCTTTCTTT
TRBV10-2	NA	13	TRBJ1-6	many	CASSEQGNSPLHF	TGCGCCAGCAGTGAGCAGGGAAATTCACCCCTCCACTTT
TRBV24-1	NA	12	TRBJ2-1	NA	CAISDLLEEQFF	TGTGCCATCAGTGATCTACTAGAAGAGCAGTTCTTC
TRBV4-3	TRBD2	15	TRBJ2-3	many	CASSQGLASTDTQYF	TGCGCCAGCAGCCAGGGACTAGCGAGCACAGATACGCAGTATTTT
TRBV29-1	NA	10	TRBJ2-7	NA	CSAELGEQYF	TGCAGCGCTGAACTGGGCGAGCAGTACTTC
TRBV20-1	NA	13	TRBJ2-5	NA	CSVRAQISGTQYF	TGCAGTGTTAGAGCGCAGATTAGCGGTACCCAGTACTTC
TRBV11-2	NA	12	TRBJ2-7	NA	CPSSLAGGEQYF	TGTCCCAGCAGCTTAGCTGGCGGGGAGCAGTACTTC
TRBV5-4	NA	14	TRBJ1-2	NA	CASSVGMANYGYTF	TGTGCCAGCAGCGTTGGCATGGCTAACTATGGCTACACCTTC
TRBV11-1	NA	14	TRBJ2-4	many	CASNTGRLPYIQYF	TGTGCCAGCAATACCGGAAGGCTTCCCTACATTCAGTACTTC
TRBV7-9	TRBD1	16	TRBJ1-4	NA	CASSSDRGGPDEKLFF	TGTGCCAGCAGTTCGGACAGGGGAGGGCCTGATGAAAAACTGTTTTTT